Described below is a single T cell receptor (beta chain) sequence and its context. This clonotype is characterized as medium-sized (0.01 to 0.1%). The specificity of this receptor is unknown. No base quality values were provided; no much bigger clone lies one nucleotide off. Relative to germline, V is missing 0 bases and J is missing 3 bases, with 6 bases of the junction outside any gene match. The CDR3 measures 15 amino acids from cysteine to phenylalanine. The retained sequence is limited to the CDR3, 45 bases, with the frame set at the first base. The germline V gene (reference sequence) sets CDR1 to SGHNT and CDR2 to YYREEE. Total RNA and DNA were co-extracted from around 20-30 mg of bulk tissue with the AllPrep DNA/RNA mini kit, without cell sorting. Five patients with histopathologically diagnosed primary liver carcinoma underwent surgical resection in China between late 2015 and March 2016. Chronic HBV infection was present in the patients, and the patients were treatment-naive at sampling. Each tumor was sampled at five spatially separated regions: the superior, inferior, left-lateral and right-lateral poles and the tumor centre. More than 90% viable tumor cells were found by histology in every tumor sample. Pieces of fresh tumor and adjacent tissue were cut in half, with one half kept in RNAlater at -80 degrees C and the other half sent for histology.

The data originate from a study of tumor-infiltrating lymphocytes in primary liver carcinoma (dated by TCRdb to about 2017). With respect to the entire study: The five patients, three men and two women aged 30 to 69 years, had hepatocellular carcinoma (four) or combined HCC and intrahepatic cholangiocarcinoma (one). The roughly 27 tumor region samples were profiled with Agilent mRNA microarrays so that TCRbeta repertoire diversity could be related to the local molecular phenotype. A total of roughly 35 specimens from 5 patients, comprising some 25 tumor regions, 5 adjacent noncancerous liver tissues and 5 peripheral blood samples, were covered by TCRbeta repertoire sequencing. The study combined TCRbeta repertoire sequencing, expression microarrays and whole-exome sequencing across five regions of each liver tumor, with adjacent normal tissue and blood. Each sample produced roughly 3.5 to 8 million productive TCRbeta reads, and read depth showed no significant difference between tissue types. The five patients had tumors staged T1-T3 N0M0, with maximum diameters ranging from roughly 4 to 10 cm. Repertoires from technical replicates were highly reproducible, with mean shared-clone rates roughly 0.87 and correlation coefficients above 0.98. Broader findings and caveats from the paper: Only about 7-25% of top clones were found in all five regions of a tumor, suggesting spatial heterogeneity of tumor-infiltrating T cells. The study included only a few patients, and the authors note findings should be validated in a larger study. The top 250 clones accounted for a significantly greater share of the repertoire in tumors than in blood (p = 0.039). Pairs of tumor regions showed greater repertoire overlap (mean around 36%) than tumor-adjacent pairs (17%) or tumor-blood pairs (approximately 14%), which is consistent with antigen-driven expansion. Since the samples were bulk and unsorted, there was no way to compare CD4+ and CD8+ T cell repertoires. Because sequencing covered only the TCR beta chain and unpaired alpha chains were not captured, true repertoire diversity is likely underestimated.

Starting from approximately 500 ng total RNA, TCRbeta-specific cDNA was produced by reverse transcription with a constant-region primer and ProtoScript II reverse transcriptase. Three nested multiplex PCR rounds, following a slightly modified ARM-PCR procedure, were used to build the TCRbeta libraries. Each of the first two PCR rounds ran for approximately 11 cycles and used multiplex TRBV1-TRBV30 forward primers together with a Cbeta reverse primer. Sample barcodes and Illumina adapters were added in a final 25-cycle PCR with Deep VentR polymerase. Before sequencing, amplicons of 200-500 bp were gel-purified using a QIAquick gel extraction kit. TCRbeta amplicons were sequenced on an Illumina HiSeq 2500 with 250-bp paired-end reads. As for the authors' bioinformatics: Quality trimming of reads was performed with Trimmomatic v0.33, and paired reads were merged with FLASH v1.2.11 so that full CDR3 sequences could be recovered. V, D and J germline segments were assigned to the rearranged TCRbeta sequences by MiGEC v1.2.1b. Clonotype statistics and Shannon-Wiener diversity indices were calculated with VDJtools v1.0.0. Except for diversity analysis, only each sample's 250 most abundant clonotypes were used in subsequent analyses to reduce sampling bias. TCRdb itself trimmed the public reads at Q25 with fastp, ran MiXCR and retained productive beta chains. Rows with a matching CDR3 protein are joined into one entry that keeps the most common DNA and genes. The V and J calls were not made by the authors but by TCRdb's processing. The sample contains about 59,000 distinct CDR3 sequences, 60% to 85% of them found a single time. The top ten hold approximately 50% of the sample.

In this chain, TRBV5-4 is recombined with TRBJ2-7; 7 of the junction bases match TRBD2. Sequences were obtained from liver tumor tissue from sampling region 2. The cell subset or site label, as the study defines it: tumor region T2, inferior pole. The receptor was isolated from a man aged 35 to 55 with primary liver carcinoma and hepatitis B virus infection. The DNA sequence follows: TGTGCCAGCAGCTTGGATCGCGGGAGCCTCTACGAGCAGTACTTC. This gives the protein CASSLDRGSLYEQYF.